This TCR beta chain came from a study of T cell changes during pregnancy in multiple sclerosis. CDR1 is LGHNA, CDR2 YNFKEQ, per germline. The junction had 5 bases not matched to a gene; V was cut back by 3 bases and J by 0 bases. The CDR3 has 17 residues. The data were produced by immunoSEQ multiplex PCR, yet TCRdb's version contains in-frame clones alone and is incomplete. Among 35,000 to 40,000 clones, approximately 88% were seen once, and the ten largest hold 0.9% to 1.5%. Sequencing used CD4+ T cells from peripheral blood mononuclear cells, obtained before pregnancy. The clonotype comes from a female donor with multiple sclerosis, enrolled in a pregnancy study. The gene calls are TRBV4-2 and TRBJ2-1, with TRBD2 identical over 10 bases. The CDR3 is CASSHTGLADSYNEQFF. The CDR3 DNA reads as TGTGCCAGCAGCCACACAGGACTAGCGGACTCCTACAATGAGCAGTTCTTC.